This TCR beta chain was profiled in a study of blood T cell repertoires in COVID-19. About the research overall: The origin of the acute and convalescent COVID-19 samples was the United States, Italy and Spain. In each case, the material was cDNA or gDNA derived from T cells, B-cell-depleted T cells, or PBMCs.

Original analysis: It was from reference gene primer amplification that nucleated cell counts were estimated. Repertoires were generated with immunoSEQ multiplex PCR, while TCRdb's copy carries only in-frame clones and drops some. The V and J calls and clone size were taken over from that table, and D and trimming were inferred from the DNA. Of about 290,000 clones in the sample, 86% were seen once. This sequence was found in a woman aged 25 to 39 with active or convalescent COVID-19. The sequenced sample was peripheral blood.

This CDR3 is CASSGTGGSTEAFF. In DNA form, the CDR3 reads TGTGCCAGCTCAGGGACAGGGGGCAGCACTGAAGCTTTCTTT. The rearrangement links TRBV18 to TRBJ1-1; 12 bases align to TRBD1. The germline gives CDR1 KGHSH, CDR2 LQKENI. The CDR3 has 14 amino acids. After removal of 5 bases from V and 4 bases from J, the junction contained 2 bases not matched to a gene.